The entry below describes one TCR beta chain. This specimen belongs to a study of blood T cell repertoires in COVID-19. Generated by immunoSEQ multiplex PCR, the TCRdb table keeps only in-frame clones and is missing some. The table shows hundreds of thousands of clones, with around 86% occurring only once. Looked up from germline, CDR1 is LNHNV and CDR2 is YYDKDF (reference sequence). Trimming removed 6 bases at V and 4 bases at J, with 19 bases between. This CDR3 is 16 amino acids long. The chain carries TRBV15 and TRBJ2-1; D is undetermined. The TCR comes from a human donor in a cohort sampled during active COVID-19. Material: peripheral blood. The CDR3 region has the DNA TGTGCCACCAGGGGCCAGACGCTCCCCCCATACAATGAGCAGTTCTTC. This gives the protein CATRGQTLPPYNEQFF. The variable domain in full, with the rest retrieved from reference TRBV15 and TRBJ2-1, is DAMVIQNPRYQVTQFGKPVTLSCSQTLNHNVMYWYQQKSSQAPKLLFHYYDKDFNNEADTPDNFQSRRPNTSFCFLDIRSPGLGDTAMYLCATRGQTLPPYNEQFFGPGTRLTVL.